The clone carrying this TCR beta chain appeared a few times. Its specificity is not known. Germline V gene lookup returns CDR1 SGHRS and CDR2 YFSETQ. The CDR3 totals 18 residues. With 4 bases clipped from V and 7 bases from J, the junction kept 21 bases outside the gene matches. The sample belongs to a study of CD4+ T cells in melanoma. Study-level points and caveats: In melanoma, neoantigen-specific CD4+ T cells reportedly differed in differentiation state.

Assay used: immunoSEQ multiplex PCR; TCRdb lists only in-frame clones, some missing. The sample carries over 14,000 clones, over 55% recorded once. This sequence originates from a human donor with melanoma. Input material: cells from a culture (not recorded whether cultured in vitro). The chain carries TRBV5-1 and TRBJ1-1; 8 bases line up with TRBD1. CDR3 sequence reads: CASSPVRAQGARRIEAFF. In nucleotides, the CDR3 is TGCGCCAGCAGCCCTGTGCGGGCCCAGGGGGCTAGGAGAATTGAAGCTTTCTTT.